The entry below gives a single TCR beta chain sequence along with its context. Its antigen remains unknown. The data were obtained in a study of CD8 T cells in Susac syndrome. It was with random hexamers that about 0.45 to 1 ug RNA was reverse transcribed. Via MiXCR, TCRdb re-called the immunoSEQ multiplex PCR reads, giving one row per CDR3 protein. This repertoire shows about 200,000 distinct CDR3 sequences, around 90% found once; its top ten account for about 0.12%. Whole-study results and caveats: The TCR sequencing and HLA analysis in the study involved a relatively small number of individuals, as the study acknowledged.

It was negative isolation that provided the CD8+ and CD4+ T cells, whereas TEMRA cells were enriched by FACS. The CDR3 sequence is 18 residues long. J gave up 0 bases and V 7 bases, and 14 bases lay outside the gene matches. Germline V CDR1 and CDR2: SNHLY, FYNNEI. Input material: CD8+ T cells from PBMCs. The chain carries TRBV2 and TRBJ2-1; 8 bases line up with TRBD1. The sequence came from a human donor with multiple sclerosis. CDR3 residues: CASISPRDRPSSYNEQFF. The CDR3 DNA sequence: TGTGCCAGCATCTCGCCCCGGGACAGGCCGAGCTCCTACAATGAGCAGTTCTTC.